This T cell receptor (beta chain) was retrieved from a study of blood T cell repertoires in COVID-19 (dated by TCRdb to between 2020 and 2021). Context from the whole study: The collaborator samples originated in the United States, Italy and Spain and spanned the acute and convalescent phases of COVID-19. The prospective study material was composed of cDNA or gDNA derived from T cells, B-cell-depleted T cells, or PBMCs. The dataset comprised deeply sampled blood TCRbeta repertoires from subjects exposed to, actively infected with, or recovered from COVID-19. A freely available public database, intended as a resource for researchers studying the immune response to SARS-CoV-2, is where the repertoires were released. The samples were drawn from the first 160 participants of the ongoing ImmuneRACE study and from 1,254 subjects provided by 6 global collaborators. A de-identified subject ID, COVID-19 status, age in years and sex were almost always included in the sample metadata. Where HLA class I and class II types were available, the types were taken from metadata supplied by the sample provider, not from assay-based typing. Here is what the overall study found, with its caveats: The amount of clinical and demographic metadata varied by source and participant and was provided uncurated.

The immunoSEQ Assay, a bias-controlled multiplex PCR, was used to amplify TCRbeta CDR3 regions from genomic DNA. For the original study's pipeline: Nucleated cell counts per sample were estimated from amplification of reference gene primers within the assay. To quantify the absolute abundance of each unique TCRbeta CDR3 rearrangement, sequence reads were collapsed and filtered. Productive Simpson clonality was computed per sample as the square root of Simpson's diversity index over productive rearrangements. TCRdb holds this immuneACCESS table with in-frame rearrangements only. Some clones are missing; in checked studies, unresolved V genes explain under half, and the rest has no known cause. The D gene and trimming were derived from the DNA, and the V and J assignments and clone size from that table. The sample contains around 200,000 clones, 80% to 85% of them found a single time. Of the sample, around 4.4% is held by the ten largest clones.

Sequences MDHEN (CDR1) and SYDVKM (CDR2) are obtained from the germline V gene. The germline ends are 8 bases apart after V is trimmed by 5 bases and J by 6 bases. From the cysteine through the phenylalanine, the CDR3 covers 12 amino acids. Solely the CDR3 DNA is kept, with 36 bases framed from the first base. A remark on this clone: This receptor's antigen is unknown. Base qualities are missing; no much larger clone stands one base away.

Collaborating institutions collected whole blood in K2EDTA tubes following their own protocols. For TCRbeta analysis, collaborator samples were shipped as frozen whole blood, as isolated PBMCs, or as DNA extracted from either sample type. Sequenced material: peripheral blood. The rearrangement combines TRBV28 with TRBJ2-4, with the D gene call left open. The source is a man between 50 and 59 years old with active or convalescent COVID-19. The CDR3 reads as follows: CASSGPPNIQYF. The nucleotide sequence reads TGTGCCAGCAGTGGCCCACCAAACATTCAGTACTTC.